These T cell receptor beta chains were read from a single sample in a study of regulatory T cells in long-lasting Graves disease. TCRdb passed the multiplex PCR reads through MiXCR, listing each CDR3 protein once. The table shows 380,000 or so distinct CDR3 sequences, with under 20% occurring only once. These same data were also listed under a study on T cells in Graves' hyperthyroidism and ophthalmopathy.

Specimen: peripheral blood mononuclear cells (PBMCs), collected at new diagnosis, from a patient treated with antithyroid drugs. All receptors come from a woman in her late teens or twenties with Graves disease. CDR3s include the opening cysteine and the closing phenylalanine or tryptophan. A D gene is named only where the DNA matches it firmly. Not all rows give a size; the values are once, few, many and, for expanded clones, a class.

J gene,D gene,clone size,V gene,CDR3 DNA,CDR3 protein
TRBJ1-2,TRBD1,many,TRBV18,TGTGCCAGCTCACCCCAAGGGAGACAGGGGAATAGCGGCTACACCTTC,CASSPQGRQGNSGYTF
TRBJ2-1,NA,many,TRBV11-2,TGTGCCAGCAGCTTAGTTCGAGTCAATGAGCAGTTCTTC,CASSLVRVNEQFF
TRBJ2-5,NA,few,TRBV30,TGTGCCTGCACTAACGTAGGGGAGACCCAGTACTTC,CACTNVGETQYF
TRBJ1-5,NA,many,TRBV24-1,TGTGCCACCAGTGACCACAGCCTTAGCAATCAGCCCCAGCATTTT,CATSDHSLSNQPQHF
TRBJ2-1,TRBD2,many,TRBV11-2,TGTGCCAGCAGCCGGGGGACTAGCGGAAATGAGCAGTTCTTC,CASSRGTSGNEQFF
TRBJ2-5,NA,NA,TRBV12-3/TRBV12-4,TGTGCCAGCAGGTTACAGGGTCAAGAGACCCAGTACTTC,CASRLQGQETQYF
TRBJ2-7,TRBD2,many,TRBV12-3/TRBV12-4,TGTGCCAGCAAAGCGGGGCCGGGACTAGTCTACGAGCAGTACTTC,CASKAGPGLVYEQYF
TRBJ2-5,NA,many,TRBV20-1,TGCAGTGCCCTAGACAGCTACCGATTCGGTCCCCAGTACTTC,CSALDSYRFGPQYF
TRBJ2-2,TRBD2,NA,TRBV6-6,TGTGCCAGCAGTTACTCGGTGCTAGCGGGAGACCTCGGGGAGCTGTTTTTT,CASSYSVLAGDLGELFF
TRBJ1-1,NA,few,TRBV4-1,TGCGCCAGCAGCCACCTCCGGACAGACAACCCCAACATGAACACTGAAGCTTTCTTT,CASSHLRTDNPNMNTEAFF
TRBJ2-1,TRBD2,NA,TRBV7-3,TGTGCCAGCAGCCCGACGGGACTAGCGGGATACAATGAGCAGTTCTTC,CASSPTGLAGYNEQFF
TRBJ2-1,TRBD2,NA,TRBV15,TGTGCCACCAGCAGAGAAGACCCGCGGGAGGCCCCCTCCGACAATGAGCAGTTCTTC,CATSREDPREAPSDNEQFF
TRBJ2-1,TRBD2,NA,TRBV15,TGTGCCACCAGCGGCGGGAGGGCCGACAATGAGCAGTTCTTC,CATSGGRADNEQFF
TRBJ1-6,NA,many,TRBV2,TGTGCCAGCAGTGAAGCCACCGAGGCCCTCCACTTT,CASSEATEALHF
TRBJ2-3,NA,many,TRBV12-3/TRBV12-4,TGTGCCAGCAGTTTACGGGGGAGAGAAGATACGCAGTATTTT,CASSLRGREDTQYF
TRBJ1-2,TRBD1,many,TRBV2,TGTGCCAGCAGTGATTCGGCAGGGGGCGGGTATGGCTACACCTTC,CASSDSAGGGYGYTF
TRBJ2-7,NA,NA,TRBV15,TGTGCCACCTCGCTAACCTCCGGTTCCTACGAGCAGTACTTC,CATSLTSGSYEQYF
TRBJ1-1,NA,many,TRBV28,TGTGCCAGCAGTACTTACAGGGTGGCTGAAGCTTTCTTT,CASSTYRVAEAFF
TRBJ2-7,NA,many,TRBV12-3/TRBV12-4,TGTGCCAGCCCAGGGGGGACTAGTGGACTCGAGCAGTACTTC,CASPGGTSGLEQYF
TRBJ1-5,NA,many,TRBV2,TGTGCCAGCAGGTCAGGGTACTATAGCAATCAGCCCCAGCATTTT,CASRSGYYSNQPQHF
TRBJ2-2,NA,many,TRBV2,TGTGCCAGCAGTTCTCCACAGGGCGGAACCGGGGAGCTGTTTTTT,CASSSPQGGTGELFF
TRBJ2-3,TRBD2,NA,TRBV9,TGTGCCAGCAGCGTAGGGCTAGCGGGAACGGATACGCAGTATTTT,CASSVGLAGTDTQYF
TRBJ2-3,NA,NA,TRBV5-1,TGCGCCAGCAGCTTGGGACAGCTCGGTACGCAGTATTTT,CASSLGQLGTQYF
TRBJ2-7,TRBD1,few,TRBV10-2,TGCGCCAGCTTGGTACCAGAGACAGGGACCTCCGAGCAGTACTTC,CASLVPETGTSEQYF
TRBJ2-2,NA,many,TRBV3-1,TGTGCCAGCAGCCATACCGGGGGCACCGGGGAGCTGTTTTTT,CASSHTGGTGELFF
TRBJ2-6,NA,NA,TRBV7-9,TGTGCCAGCAGCCAAAACCTGGACAAGGCTGGGGCCAACGTCCTGACTTTC,CASSQNLDKAGANVLTF
TRBJ2-2,TRBD2,many,TRBV6-1,TGTGCCAGCAGTGCGTTAGCGGGGATGAACACCGGGGAGCTGTTTTTT,CASSALAGMNTGELFF
TRBJ2-1,NA,many,TRBV18,TGTGCCAGCTCACCACCAGGGACCACCAAACACAATGAGCAGTTCTTC,CASSPPGTTKHNEQFF
TRBJ2-7,TRBD1,NA,TRBV12-3/TRBV12-4,TGTGCCAGCAGTGACACAGGGGGCGGCGAGCAGTACTTC,CASSDTGGGEQYF
TRBJ1-1,NA,NA,TRBV10-3,TGTGCCATCAGTGAGTCGACCCCAGGGGTACGAGCTTTCTTT,CAISESTPGVRAFF
TRBJ1-1,NA,many,TRBV18,TGTGCCAGCTCCCCGCCGGGCGGCACTGAAGCTTTCTTT,CASSPPGGTEAFF
TRBJ2-2,NA,few,TRBV4-1,TGCGCCAGCAGCCGAAGCATCGGGACCGGGGAGCTGTTTTTT,CASSRSIGTGELFF
TRBJ2-1,TRBD1,many,TRBV9,TGTGCCAGCAGCTCCGAGGGGGCAGGGCCCCTATCCTACAATGAGCAGTTCTTC,CASSSEGAGPLSYNEQFF
TRBJ1-2,NA,NA,TRBV28,TGTGCCAGCAGTTTAGGCCTGACAGATCGCGGCTACACCTTC,CASSLGLTDRGYTF
TRBJ1-2,NA,many,TRBV5-1,TGCGCCAGCAGCTTGGTCGGTCGGACATCCCGCTACACCTTC,CASSLVGRTSRYTF
TRBJ2-7,NA,NA,TRBV6-1,TGTGCCAGCAGTGTAGGACTAGGGGGCGAGCAGTACTTC,CASSVGLGGEQYF
TRBJ1-5,NA,many,TRBV6-5,TGTGCCAGCAGTTTCGACGATAGCAATCAGCCCCAGCATTTT,CASSFDDSNQPQHF
TRBJ1-3,NA,many,TRBV7-2,TGTGCCAGCAGCTCCGGGGACCCCTCTGGAAACACCATATATTTT,CASSSGDPSGNTIYF
TRBJ1-6,NA,few,TRBV6-1,TGTGCCAGCACCTTACGTGGGAATTCACCCCTCCACTTT,CASTLRGNSPLHF
TRBJ2-3,TRBD2,few,TRBV7-9,TGTGCCAGCAGCATAGGACTAGCGGGGACCACAGATACGCAGTATTTT,CASSIGLAGTTDTQYF
TRBJ2-3,NA,NA,TRBV2,TGTGCCAGCAGTTCTACTAACCCGGACACCAATACGCAGTATTTT,CASSSTNPDTNTQYF
TRBJ1-5,NA,many,TRBV11-2,TGTGCCAGCAGCTTATCGGGGGGTCAGCCCCAGCATTTT,CASSLSGGQPQHF
TRBJ2-2,TRBD1,many,TRBV6-1,TGTGCCAGCAGTGTCTACAGGGGGCATACCGGGGAGCTGTTTTTT,CASSVYRGHTGELFF
TRBJ1-4,NA,NA,TRBV7-9,TGTGCCAGCAGCGAAGGGGGTATAAATGAAAAACTGTTTTTT,CASSEGGINEKLFF